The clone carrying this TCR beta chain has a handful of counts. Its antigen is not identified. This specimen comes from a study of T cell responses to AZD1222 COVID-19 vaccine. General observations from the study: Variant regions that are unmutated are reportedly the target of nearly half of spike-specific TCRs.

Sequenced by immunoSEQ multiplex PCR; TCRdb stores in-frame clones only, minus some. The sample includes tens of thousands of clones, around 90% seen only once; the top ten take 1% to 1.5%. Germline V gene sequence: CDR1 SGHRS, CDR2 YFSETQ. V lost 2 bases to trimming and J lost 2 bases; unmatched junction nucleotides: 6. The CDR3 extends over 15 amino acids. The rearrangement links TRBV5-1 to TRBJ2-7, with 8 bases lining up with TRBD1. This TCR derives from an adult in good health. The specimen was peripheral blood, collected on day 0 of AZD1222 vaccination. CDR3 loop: CASSFRDRPPYEQYF. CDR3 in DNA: TGCGCCAGCAGCTTCCGGGACAGGCCTCCCTACGAGCAGTACTTC.